Presented here are 11 T cell receptor beta chains from one specimen sequenced in a study of monozygotic twins with inflammatory bowel disease. TCRdb reprocessed the 5' RACE reads and reports one entry per CDR3 protein, with no DNA. Across 150,000 to 200,000 distinct CDR3 sequences, the top ten clones capture 6% to 9.5% of the sample. The specimen sequenced was blood. The receptors stem from a human donor with ulcerative colitis or Crohn's disease, or a healthy co-twin of an affected twin (not recorded which).

This chain joins TRBV12-3 or TRBV12-4 and TRBJ1-3. The CDR3 is 14 amino acids. CDR3 protein: CASSSSSSGNTIYF.

This chain connects TRBV11-2 to TRBJ2-1; TCRdb picks TRBD2, but there is no DNA to check that call. This CDR3 is 18 amino acids long. Germline V gives CDR1 SGHAT, CDR2 FQNNGV. CDR3 loop: CASRSFGGAGVSYNEQFF.

V and J are TRBV7-2 and TRBJ2-7. CDR3 length equals 15 residues. Looked up from germline, CDR1 is SGHTA and CDR2 is FQGNSA. CDR3 sequence: CASSLVPHKGYEQYF.

The chain uses TRBV20-1 and TRBJ2-7; TCRdb proposes TRBD2, but this gene call is untestable without DNA. Germline V lookup: CDR1 DFQATT, CDR2 SNEGSKA (reference sequence). The CDR3 is 17 amino acids. CDR3 protein: CSASARSLAGFSYEQYF.

This chain uses TRBV7-7 with TRBJ2-7; TCRdb's assignment of TRBD1 cannot be checked, as there is no DNA. This CDR3 comprises 15 residues. Germline CDR1 is SSHAT and CDR2 is FNYEAQ (reference sequence). Here the CDR3 reads CASSLGYGGPYEQYF.

The rearrangement uses TRBV6-1 and TRBJ1-4. CDR1 and CDR2 (germline): MNHNS, SASEGT. There are 13 residues in the CDR3. The CDR3 here is CASSESGVEKLFF.

This chain uses TRBV7-9 with TRBJ2-2; TCRdb designates TRBD1, a call that cannot be tested without DNA. Germline V gene lookup returns CDR1 SEHNR and CDR2 FQNEAQ (reference sequence). CDR3 length: 15 amino acids. The CDR3 reads CASSSSGTGPGELFF.

The V gene is TRBV20-1, the J gene TRBJ1-5. CDR1 DFQATT and CDR2 SNEGSKA come from the germline V gene (reference sequence). CDR3 length: 13 residues. CDR3 sequence reads: CSAREDAKWPQHF.

The chain recombines TRBV12-3 or TRBV12-4 with TRBJ1-1. The CDR3 runs 11 residues. This CDR3 reads CASLAFTEAFF.

The V and J genes are TRBV30 and TRBJ1-2; TCRdb gives TRBD1 as the D gene, but with no DNA this cannot be confirmed. Germline assignment: CDR1 GTSNPN and CDR2 SVGIG (reference sequence). This CDR3 has 14 amino acids. The CDR3 here is CAWRTPGTGGGYTF.

The chain uses TRBV5-1 and TRBJ2-1; TCRdb selects TRBD1, and the lack of DNA leaves this call unchecked. The germline V gene has CDR1 SGHRS and CDR2 YFSETQ. The CDR3 has 15 residues. The CDR3: CARGRGMAGYNEQFF.